The next 6 T cell receptor beta chains were all read from a single sample in a study of shared T cell receptors in the human thymus. The method was immunoSEQ multiplex PCR; TCRdb's version includes in-frame clones alone and lacks a portion of them. The sample carries more than 550,000 clones, 80% to 90% recorded once. The sample was also linked to a second study, of human thymus T cells.

Sequenced input: thymocytes. The receptors were sampled from a boy younger than two with a congenital heart defect.

The V gene is TRBV27, the J gene TRBJ2-7; TRBD1 is a possible D gene (6 bases). Germline V gene sequence: CDR1 MNHEY, CDR2 SMNVEV (reference sequence). This CDR3 is 13 amino acids long. Trimming took off 8 bases at V and 2 bases at J, with 13 bases between the two ends. The CDR3 loop reads CASGSGVTYEQYF. In DNA form, the CDR3 reads TGTGCCAGCGGTTCAGGGGTCACCTACGAGCAGTACTTC.

The chain employs TRBV9 and TRBJ2-5; TRBD2 aligns across 7 bases. Trimming cost V 4 bases and J 3 bases; bases outside gene matches: 9. This CDR3 has 15 amino acids. Germline-derived CDR1 and CDR2 are SGDLS and YYNGEE. The CDR3 spells CASSPSGIEEETQYF. Here the CDR3 DNA reads TGTGCCAGCAGCCCCAGCGGGATCGAGGAAGAGACCCAGTACTTC.

The CDR3 sequence: CASSFPKAEGTAYEQYF. The CDR3 DNA sequence: TGTGCCAGCAGTTTCCCCAAGGCGGAAGGGACAGCCTACGAGCAGTACTTC. J is TRBJ2-7 and V is TRBV28, with 7 bases identical to TRBD1. Germline V gives CDR1 MDHEN, CDR2 SYDVKM. The CDR3 has 17 amino acids. V lost 3 bases, J lost 2 bases, and 13 bases stayed unmatched.

The chain uses TRBV25-1 and TRBJ2-7, with 11 bases fitting TRBD2. CDR1 and CDR2 (germline): MGHDK, SYGVNS. This CDR3 is 18 amino acids long. The junction had 9 bases not matched to a gene; V was cut back by 1 base and J by 1 base. The CDR3 spells CASSESASGTSGSYEQYF. CDR3 in DNA: TGTGCCAGCAGTGAATCGGCCTCCGGGACTAGCGGATCCTACGAGCAGTACTTC.

This chain connects TRBV7-9 to TRBJ1-5, with a weak D call TRBD1 (6 bases). The germline V and J ends were trimmed by 4 bases and 3 bases, with 16 bases remaining between them. Germline-derived CDR1 and CDR2 are SEHNR and FQNEAQ (reference sequence). This CDR3 is built from 16 residues. The CDR3 region is CASSSSEGHPNQPQHF. The CDR3 nucleotides are TGTGCCAGCAGCTCGAGCGAGGGACACCCCAATCAGCCCCAGCATTTT.

This clone was recorded once. Written as DNA, the CDR3 is TGTGCCAGCAGCCGTAATAGCGCAATAAACAGGGGTTACAATCAGCCCCAGCATTTT. Residues: CASSRNSAINRGYNQPQHF. V and J are TRBV7-6 and TRBJ1-5; 7 bases map to TRBD1. J lost 3 bases, V lost 5 bases, and 19 bases had no gene match. CDR3 length equals 19 residues. Germline assignment: CDR1 SGHVS and CDR2 FNYEAQ.